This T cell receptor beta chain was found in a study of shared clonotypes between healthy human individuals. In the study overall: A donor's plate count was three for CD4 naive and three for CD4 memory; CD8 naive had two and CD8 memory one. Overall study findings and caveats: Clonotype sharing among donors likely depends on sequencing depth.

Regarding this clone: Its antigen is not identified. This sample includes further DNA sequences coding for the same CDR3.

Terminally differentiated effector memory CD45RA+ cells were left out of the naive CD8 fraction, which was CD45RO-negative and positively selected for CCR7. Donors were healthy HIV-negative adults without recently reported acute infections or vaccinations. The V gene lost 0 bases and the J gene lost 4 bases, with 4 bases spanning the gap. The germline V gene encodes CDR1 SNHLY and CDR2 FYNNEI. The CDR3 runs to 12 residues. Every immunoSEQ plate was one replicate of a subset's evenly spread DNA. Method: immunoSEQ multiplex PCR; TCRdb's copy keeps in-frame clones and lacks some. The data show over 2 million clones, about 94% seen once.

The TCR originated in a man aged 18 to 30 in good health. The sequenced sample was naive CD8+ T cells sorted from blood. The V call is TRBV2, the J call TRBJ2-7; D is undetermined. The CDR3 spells CASSEAAYEQYF. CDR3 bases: TGTGCCAGCAGTGAAGCAGCTTACGAGCAGTACTTC.